The clone carrying this T cell receptor (beta chain) was counted a few times. The antigen is not known. This specimen comes from a study of post-analysis software for immune sequencing data. Each TCR beta cDNA library carried unique molecular identifiers. TCRdb reprocessed the PCR reads with MiXCR, giving one entry per CDR3 protein. Among about 770,000 distinct CDR3 sequences listed, roughly 50% were seen once. This CDR3 has 16 residues. CDR1 and CDR2 from the germline V gene are SGHTA and FQGTGA. Unmatched junction bases numbered 8, after V lost 3 bases and J lost 2 bases. General study points: Under F measure analysis, samples from one preparation batch co-clustered strongly. Patients carried a handful of TRBV segments more frequently than controls did, and TRBV5-6, TRBV5-1 and TRBV20-1 were among them. Controls' normalized Chao1 diversity significantly exceeded that of multiple sclerosis patients.

This TCR derives from a girl between 5 and 17 years old with multiple sclerosis. The material sequenced was blood. The J gene is TRBJ2-3, the V gene TRBV7-3; 7 bases match TRBD2. This CDR3 is CASSFGGGPSTDTQYF. DNA of the CDR3: TGTGCCAGCAGCTTTGGGGGAGGGCCTTCCACAGATACGCAGTATTTT.